Reported below is one T cell receptor beta chain. This sample was taken from a study of blood T cell repertoires in COVID-19. Study-wide context: Sites in the United States, Italy and Spain provided acute and convalescent COVID-19 samples. In each case, the material was cDNA or gDNA derived from T cells, B-cell-depleted T cells, or PBMCs.

Under the authors' procedure: By means of reference gene primer amplification, nucleated cell counts were estimated. Assay: immunoSEQ multiplex PCR; the TCRdb copy retains only in-frame clones and omits some. V, J and clone size were drawn from that table, and D and trimming were deduced from the DNA. The data hold fewer than 250,000 clones, with 83% observed a single time. The sequencing sample was made of peripheral blood. This TCR came from a middle-aged woman with active or convalescent COVID-19.

The CDR3, as DNA: TGTGCCAGCAGGTTACAGGGGGAGGCTAGCAATCAGCCCCAGCATTTT. Amino acid sequence: CASRLQGEASNQPQHF. The rearrangement uses TRBV6-8 and TRBJ1-5; TRBD1 agrees at 8 bases. CDR3 size: 16 residues. V lost 6 bases and J lost 0; bases outside the gene matches: 7. Germline lookup yields CDR1 MNHGY and CDR2 SAAAGT.